What follows are 6 T cell receptor beta chains derived from one specimen sequenced in a study of beta chain features in type 1 diabetes (dated by TCRdb to 2017 to 2018). Library prep was done by the immunoSEQ multiplex PCR assay. The entire isolated RNA was reverse transcribed using the High Capacity cDNA Reverse Transcription Kit, and thus expressed TCRB transcripts were sequenced. Drawn from immuneACCESS, this table holds only the in-frame rearrangements with V and J called that TCRdb kept. Clones are partly lost; checked studies trace under half to an unresolved V gene and leave the rest unexplained. Across this sample there are 200,000 to 300,000 clones, with 27% seen only once. Jointly, the top ten make up more than 3% of the sample. Sequenced sample: central memory CD4+ T cells from blood. The receptors originated from a man aged 25-45 years in good health.

As concerns this clone: This clone may be a read error of a much larger clone one base away. V is TRBV5-4 and J is TRBJ2-2; D gene unclear. The CDR3 extends over 13 amino acids. The V gene's germline CDR1 is SGHNT and CDR2 YYREEE (reference sequence). Trimming cost V 2 bases and J 3 bases, with 5 bases left between them. The CDR3 nucleotides are TGTGCCAGCAGCTTAGAGGACACCGGGGAGCTGTTTTTT. It is translated as CASSLEDTGELFF.

The chain employs TRBV7-2 and TRBJ2-1, with 9 bases lining up with TRBD2. With 4 bases clipped from V and 12 bases from J, the junction kept 10 bases outside the gene matches. The germline V gene encodes CDR1 SGHTA and CDR2 FQGNSA. The CDR3 extends over 14 amino acids. The CDR3: CASSSAYLAGRQFF. CDR3 coding DNA: TGTGCCAGCAGCTCTGCCTACCTAGCGGGAAGGCAGTTCTTC.

In this sample, this clone turned up a few times. This chain joins TRBV29-1 and TRBJ2-2, with 12 nucleotides matching TRBD2. Germline V gene lookup returns CDR1 SQVTM and CDR2 ANQGSEA. With 7 bases clipped from V and 5 bases from J, the junction kept 5 bases outside the gene matches. The CDR3 contains 14 residues. CDR3 amino acids: CSAKGTSGTGELFF. In nucleotides, the CDR3 is TGCAGCGCCAAAGGGACTAGCGGGACCGGGGAGCTGTTTTTT.

This clone has only one observation. The chain couples TRBV30 to TRBJ1-5, with a possible D match to TRBD1 (5 bases). The CDR3 runs 14 residues. Trimming took 8 bases from V and 4 from J, leaving 18 bases between them. Germline V gene lookup returns CDR1 GTSNPN and CDR2 SVGIG (reference sequence). The CDR3 sequence: CAALTGRSNQPQHF. The CDR3 nucleotides read TGTGCCGCCCTTACAGGCAGGAGTAATCAGCCCCAGCATTTT.

The genes are TRBV11-2 and TRBJ1-4, with unresolved D. Germline V gene lookup returns CDR1 SGHAT and CDR2 FQNNGV. This CDR3 is built from 11 residues. V lost 9 bases, J lost 7 bases, and 9 bases lay in between. CDR3 nucleotides: TGTGCCAGTATGAAGGGTGAAAAACTGTTTTTT. Translated: CASMKGEKLFF.

The chain recombines TRBV6-6 with TRBJ1-5; D unclear. The V gene lost 10 bases and the J gene lost 3 bases, with 16 bases spanning the gap. The CDR3 is 14 amino acids. Germline CDR1 reads MNHNY; CDR2 reads SVGAGI (reference sequence). The CDR3 region has the DNA TGTGCCACGCAGAACCCGGGGATCAATCAGCCCCAGCATTTT. Its translation: CATQNPGINQPQHF.